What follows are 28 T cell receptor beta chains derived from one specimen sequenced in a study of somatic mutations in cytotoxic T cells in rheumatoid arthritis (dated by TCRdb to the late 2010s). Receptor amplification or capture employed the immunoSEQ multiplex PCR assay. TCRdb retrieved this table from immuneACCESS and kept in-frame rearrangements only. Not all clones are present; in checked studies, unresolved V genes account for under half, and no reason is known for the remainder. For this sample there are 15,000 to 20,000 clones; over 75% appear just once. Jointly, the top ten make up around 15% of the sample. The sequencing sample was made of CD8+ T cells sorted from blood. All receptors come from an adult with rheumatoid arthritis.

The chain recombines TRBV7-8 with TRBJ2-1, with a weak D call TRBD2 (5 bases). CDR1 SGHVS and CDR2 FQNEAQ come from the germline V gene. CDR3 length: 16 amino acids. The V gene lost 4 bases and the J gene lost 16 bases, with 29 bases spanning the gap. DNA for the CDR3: TGTGCCAGCAGCTCCCCCCCCAGCGGACCGACTGATACCCAATTCTTC. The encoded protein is CASSSPPSGPTDTQFF. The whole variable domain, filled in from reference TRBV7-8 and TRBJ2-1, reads GAGVSQSPRYKVAKRGQDVALRCDPISGHVSLFWYQQALGQGPEFLTYFQNEAQLDKSGLPSDRFFAERPEGSVSTLKIQRTQQEDSAVYLCASSSPPSGPTDTQFFGPGTRLTVL.

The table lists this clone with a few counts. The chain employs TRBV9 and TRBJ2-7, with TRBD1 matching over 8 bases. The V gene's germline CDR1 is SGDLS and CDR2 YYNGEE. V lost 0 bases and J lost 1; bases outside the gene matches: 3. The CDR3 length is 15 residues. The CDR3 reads CASSVARDRSYEQYF. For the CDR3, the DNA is TGTGCCAGCAGCGTAGCCCGGGACAGGTCCTACGAGCAGTACTTC.

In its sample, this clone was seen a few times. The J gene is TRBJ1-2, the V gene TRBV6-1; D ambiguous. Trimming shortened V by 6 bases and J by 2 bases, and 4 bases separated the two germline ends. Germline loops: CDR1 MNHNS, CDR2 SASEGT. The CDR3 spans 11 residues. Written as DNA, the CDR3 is TGTGCCAGCAGACTGAACTATGGCTACACCTTC. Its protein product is CASRLNYGYTF.

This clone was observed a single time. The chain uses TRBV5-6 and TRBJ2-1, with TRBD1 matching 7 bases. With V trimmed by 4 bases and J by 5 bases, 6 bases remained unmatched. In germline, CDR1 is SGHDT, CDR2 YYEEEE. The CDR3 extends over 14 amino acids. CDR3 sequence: CASSMTGLDNEQFF. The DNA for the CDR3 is TGTGCCAGCAGCATGACAGGGCTTGACAATGAGCAGTTCTTC.

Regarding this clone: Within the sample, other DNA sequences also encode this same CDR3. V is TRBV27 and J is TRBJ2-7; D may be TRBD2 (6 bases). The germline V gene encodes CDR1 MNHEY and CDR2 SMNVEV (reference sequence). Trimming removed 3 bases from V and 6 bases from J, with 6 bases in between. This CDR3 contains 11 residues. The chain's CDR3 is CASSFGGEQYF. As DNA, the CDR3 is TGTGCCAGCAGTTTCGGGGGCGAGCAGTACTTC.

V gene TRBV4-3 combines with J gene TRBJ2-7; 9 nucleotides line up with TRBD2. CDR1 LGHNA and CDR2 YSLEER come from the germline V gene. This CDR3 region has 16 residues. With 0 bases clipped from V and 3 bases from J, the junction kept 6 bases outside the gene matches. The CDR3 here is CASSQEARGGFYEQYF. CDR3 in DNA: TGCGCCAGCAGCCAAGAGGCGCGGGGGGGCTTCTACGAGCAGTACTTC.

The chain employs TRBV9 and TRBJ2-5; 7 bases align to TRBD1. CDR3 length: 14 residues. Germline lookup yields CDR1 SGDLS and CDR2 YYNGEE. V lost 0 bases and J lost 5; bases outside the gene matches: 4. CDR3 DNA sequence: TGTGCCAGCAGCGTAGAACAGGGGTCGGAGACCCAGTACTTC. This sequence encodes CASSVEQGSETQYF.

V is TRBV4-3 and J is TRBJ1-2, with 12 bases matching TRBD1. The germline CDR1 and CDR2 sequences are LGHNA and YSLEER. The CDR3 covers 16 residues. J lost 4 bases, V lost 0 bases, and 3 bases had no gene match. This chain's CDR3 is CASSQDAGQGAYGYTF. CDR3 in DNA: TGCGCCAGCAGCCAAGACGCGGGACAGGGGGCCTATGGCTACACCTTC.

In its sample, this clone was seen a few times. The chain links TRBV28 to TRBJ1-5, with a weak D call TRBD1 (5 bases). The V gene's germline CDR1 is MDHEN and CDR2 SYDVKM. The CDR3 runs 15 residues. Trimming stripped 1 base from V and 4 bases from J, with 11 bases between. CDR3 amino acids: CASSLSRDVNQPQHF. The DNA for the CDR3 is TGTGCCAGCAGTTTATCTCGGGACGTGAATCAGCCCCAGCATTTT.

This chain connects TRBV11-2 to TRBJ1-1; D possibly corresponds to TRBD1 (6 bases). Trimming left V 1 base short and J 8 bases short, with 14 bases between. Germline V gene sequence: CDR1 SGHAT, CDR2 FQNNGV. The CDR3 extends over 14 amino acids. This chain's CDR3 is CASSLAPNRAEAFF. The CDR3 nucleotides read TGTGCCAGCAGCTTAGCTCCGAACAGGGCGGAAGCTTTCTTT.

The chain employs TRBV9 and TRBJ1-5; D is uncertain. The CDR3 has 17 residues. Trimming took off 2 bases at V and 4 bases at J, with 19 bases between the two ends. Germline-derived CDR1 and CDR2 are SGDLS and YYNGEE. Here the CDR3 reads CASSVALKSDPNQPQHF. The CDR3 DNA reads TGTGCCAGCAGCGTCGCCTTGAAATCGGACCCAAATCAGCCCCAGCATTTT.

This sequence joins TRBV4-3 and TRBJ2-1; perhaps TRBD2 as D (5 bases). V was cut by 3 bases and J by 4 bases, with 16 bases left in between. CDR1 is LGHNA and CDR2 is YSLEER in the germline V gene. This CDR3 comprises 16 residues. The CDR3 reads CASSQLMGVSYNEQFF. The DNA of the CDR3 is TGCGCCAGCAGCCAGTTAATGGGAGTCAGTTACAATGAGCAGTTCTTC.

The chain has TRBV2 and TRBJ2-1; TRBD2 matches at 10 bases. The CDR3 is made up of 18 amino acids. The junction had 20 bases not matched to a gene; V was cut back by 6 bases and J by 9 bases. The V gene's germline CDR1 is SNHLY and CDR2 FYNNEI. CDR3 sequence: CASRSVALSSGSRGEQFF. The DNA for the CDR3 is TGTGCCAGCAGATCGGTGGCCCTCTCTAGCGGGAGTAGAGGTGAGCAGTTCTTC.

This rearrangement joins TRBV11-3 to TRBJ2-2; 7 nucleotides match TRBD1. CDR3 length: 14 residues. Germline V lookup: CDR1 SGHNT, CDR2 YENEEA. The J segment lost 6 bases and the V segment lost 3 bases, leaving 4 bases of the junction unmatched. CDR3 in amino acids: CASSFRGRPGELFF. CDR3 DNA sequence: TGTGCCAGCAGCTTTAGGGGGCGGCCCGGGGAGCTGTTTTTT.

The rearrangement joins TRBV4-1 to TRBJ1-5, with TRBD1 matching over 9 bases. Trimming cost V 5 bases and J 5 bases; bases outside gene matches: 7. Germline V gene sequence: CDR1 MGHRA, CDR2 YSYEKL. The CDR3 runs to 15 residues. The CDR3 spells CASSARDRADQPQHF. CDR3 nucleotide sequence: TGCGCCAGCAGCGCCCGGGACAGGGCCGATCAGCCCCAGCATTTT.

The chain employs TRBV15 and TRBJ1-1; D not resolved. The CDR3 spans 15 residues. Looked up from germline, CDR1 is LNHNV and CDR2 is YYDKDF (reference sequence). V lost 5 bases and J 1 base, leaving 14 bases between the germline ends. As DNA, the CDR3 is TGTGCCACCAGCCCAGGAGGGAATCCGAACACTGAAGCTTTCTTT. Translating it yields CATSPGGNPNTEAFF.

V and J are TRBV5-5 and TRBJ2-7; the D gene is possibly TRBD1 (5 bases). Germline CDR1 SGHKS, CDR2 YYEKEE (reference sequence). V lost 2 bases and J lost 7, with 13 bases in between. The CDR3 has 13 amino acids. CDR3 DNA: TGTGCCAGCAGCTTAGGGGCCTTTACGGAGCAGTACTTC. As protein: CASSLGAFTEQYF. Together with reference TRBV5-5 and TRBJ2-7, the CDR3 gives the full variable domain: DAGVTQSPTHLIKTRGQQVTLRCSPISGHKSVSWYQQVLGQGPQFIFQYYEKEERGRGNFPDRFSARQFPNYSSELNVNALLLGDSALYLCASSLGAFTEQYFGPGTRLTVT.

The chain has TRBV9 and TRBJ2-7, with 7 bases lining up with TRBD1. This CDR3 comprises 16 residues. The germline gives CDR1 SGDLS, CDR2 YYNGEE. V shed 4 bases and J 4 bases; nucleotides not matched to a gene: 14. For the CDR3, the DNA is TGTGCCAGCAGCCCATCAGGGGGTGTCCCACAATACGAGCAGTACTTC. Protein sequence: CASSPSGGVPQYEQYF. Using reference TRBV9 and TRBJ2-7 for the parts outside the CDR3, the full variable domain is DSGVTQTPKHLITATGQRVTLRCSPRSGDLSVYWYQQSLDQGLQFLIQYYNGEERAKGNILERFSAQQFPDLHSELNLSSLELGDSALYFCASSPSGGVPQYEQYFGPGTRLTVT.

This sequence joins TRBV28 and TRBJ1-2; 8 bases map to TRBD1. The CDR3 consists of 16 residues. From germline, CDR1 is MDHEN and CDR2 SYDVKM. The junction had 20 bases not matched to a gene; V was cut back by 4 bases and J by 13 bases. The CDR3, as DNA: TGTGCCAGCAGTTCGGCGAGGGGGACAGGAAACGAGTGGTGCACCTTC. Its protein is CASSSARGTGNEWCTF.

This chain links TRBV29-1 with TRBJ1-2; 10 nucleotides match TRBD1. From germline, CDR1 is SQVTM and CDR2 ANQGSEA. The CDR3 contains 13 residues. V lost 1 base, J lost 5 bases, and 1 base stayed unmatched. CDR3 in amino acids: CSVEGQGAYGYTF. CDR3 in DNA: TGCAGCGTTGAAGGACAGGGGGCATATGGCTACACCTTC.

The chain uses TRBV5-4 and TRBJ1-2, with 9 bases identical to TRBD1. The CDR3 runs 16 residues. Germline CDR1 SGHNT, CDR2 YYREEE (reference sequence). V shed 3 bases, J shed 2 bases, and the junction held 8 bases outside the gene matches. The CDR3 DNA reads TGTGCCAGCAGCTCGCCCGGGACAGGGCCAAACTATGGCTACACCTTC. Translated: CASSSPGTGPNYGYTF.

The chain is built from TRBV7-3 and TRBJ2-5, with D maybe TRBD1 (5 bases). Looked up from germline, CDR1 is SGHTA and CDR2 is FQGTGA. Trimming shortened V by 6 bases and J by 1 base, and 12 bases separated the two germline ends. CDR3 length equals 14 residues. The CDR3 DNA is TGTGCCAGCAGTCCCTCAGGGTCCCAAGAGACCCAGTACTTC. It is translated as CASSPSGSQETQYF.

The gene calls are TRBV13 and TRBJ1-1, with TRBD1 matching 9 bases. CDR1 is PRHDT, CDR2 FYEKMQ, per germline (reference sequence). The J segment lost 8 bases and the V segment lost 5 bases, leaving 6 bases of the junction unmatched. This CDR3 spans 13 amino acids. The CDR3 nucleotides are TGTGCCAGCAGCCCTGGACAGGGGACCGAAGCTTTCTTT. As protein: CASSPGQGTEAFF. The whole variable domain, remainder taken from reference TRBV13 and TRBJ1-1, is AAGVIQSPRHLIKEKRETATLKCYPIPRHDTVYWYQQGPGQDPQFLISFYEKMQSDKGSIPDRFSAQQFSDYHSELNMSSLELGDSALYFCASSPGQGTEAFFGQGTRLTVV.

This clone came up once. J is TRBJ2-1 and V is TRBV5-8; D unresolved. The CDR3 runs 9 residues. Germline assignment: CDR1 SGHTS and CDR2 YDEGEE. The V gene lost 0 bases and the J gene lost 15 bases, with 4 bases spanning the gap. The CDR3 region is CASSLASFF. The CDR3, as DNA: TGTGCCAGCAGCTTGGCCTCGTTCTTC.

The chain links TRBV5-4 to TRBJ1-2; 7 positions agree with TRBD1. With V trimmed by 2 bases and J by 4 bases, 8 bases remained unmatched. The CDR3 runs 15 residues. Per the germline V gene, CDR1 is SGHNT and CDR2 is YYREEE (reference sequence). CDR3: CASSFSNTGAYGYTF. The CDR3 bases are TGTGCCAGCAGCTTTTCTAATACAGGGGCCTATGGCTACACCTTC.

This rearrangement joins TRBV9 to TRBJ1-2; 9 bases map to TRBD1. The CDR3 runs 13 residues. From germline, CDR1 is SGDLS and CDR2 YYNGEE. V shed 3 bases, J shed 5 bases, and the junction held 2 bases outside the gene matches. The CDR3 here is CASSGGTGYGYTF. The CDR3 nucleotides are TGTGCCAGCAGCGGGGGGACAGGGTATGGCTACACCTTC.

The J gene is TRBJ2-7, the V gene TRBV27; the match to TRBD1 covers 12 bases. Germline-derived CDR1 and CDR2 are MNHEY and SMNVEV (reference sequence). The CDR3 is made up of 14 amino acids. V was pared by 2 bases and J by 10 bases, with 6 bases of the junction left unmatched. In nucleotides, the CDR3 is TGTGCCAGCAGTTTAACCGGGACAGGGGGCAAACAGTACTTC. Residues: CASSLTGTGGKQYF.

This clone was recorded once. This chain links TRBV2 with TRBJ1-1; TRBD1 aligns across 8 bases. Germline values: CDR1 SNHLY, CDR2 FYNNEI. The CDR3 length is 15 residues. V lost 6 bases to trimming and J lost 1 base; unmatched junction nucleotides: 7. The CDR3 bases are TGTGCCAGCAGGGTTGGACAGGGTACGAACACTGAAGCTTTCTTT. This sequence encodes CASRVGQGTNTEAFF.